This T cell receptor beta chain was identified in a study of early T cells in non-severe SARS-CoV-2 infection. Overall study: Chains stayed unpaired after sequencing of bulk RNA from unsorted whole blood. Whole-study findings and limits: Lookups in VDJdb leaned toward anti-spike CD8 responses and missed private and CD4 specificities.

Individual cDNA molecules were tagged with unique molecular identifiers. MiXCR, run by TCRdb on the 5' RACE reads, gives a single entry per CDR3 protein. The sample gives 60,000 to 70,000 distinct CDR3 sequences, roughly 9% of which show up once; more than 2.5% is in the top ten. With respect to this clonotype: What it binds is not known.

V lost 5 bases and J lost 3; bases outside the gene matches: 9. The CDR3 extends over 16 amino acids. Germline assignment: CDR1 MNHEY and CDR2 SVGAGI. The sequence was obtained from an adult who was a healthcare worker with PCR-confirmed SARS-CoV-2 infection or an uninfected control (not recorded which). The sequencing sample was made of whole blood. The rearrangement uses TRBV6-5 and TRBJ2-7, with TRBD1 matching over 11 bases. CDR3 residues: CASSPFTGTGGYEQYF. The CDR3 DNA reads TGTGCCAGCAGTCCATTTACCGGGACAGGGGGCTACGAGCAGTACTTC.